The T cell receptor beta chain under discussion was sequenced for a study of blood T cells in healthy people across ages. A second PCR, run for about 7 to 11 cycles, used a sample-barcoded 5' primer plus a J-beta primer mix. Every cDNA molecule carried a tag from a template-switch adaptor bearing 12 random nucleotides. MiXCR was run by TCRdb on the 5' RACE reads, yielding one entry per CDR3 protein. Altogether hundreds of thousands of distinct CDR3 sequences are present, 20% to 25% being singletons, with the ten largest covering 3.5% to 4%. The CDR3 is made up of 16 amino acids. The germline CDR1 and CDR2 sequences are MDHEN and SYDVKM. Of note for this clonotype: An end of the junction differs from the germline gene, which may be a read error.

V usage is TRBV28 and J usage is TRBJ1-5, with TRBD1 identical over 10 bases. The sample was blood. This sequence originates from a man between 65 and 79 years old in good health. CDR3 nucleotide sequence: TGTGCTAGCAGTTTGGCCGGGACAGGGGCGTTTAAGCCCCAGCATTTT. It codes for CASSLAGTGAFKPQHF.